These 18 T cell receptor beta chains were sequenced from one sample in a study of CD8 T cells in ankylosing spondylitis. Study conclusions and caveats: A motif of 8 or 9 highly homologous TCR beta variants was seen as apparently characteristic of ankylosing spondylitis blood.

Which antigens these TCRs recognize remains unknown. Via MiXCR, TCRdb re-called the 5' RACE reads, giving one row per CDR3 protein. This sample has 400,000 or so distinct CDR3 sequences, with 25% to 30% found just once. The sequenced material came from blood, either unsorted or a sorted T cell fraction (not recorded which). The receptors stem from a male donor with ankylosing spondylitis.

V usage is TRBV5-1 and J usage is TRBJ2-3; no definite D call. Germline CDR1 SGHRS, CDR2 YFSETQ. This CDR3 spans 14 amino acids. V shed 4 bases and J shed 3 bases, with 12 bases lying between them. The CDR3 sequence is CASSPVVVTDTQYF. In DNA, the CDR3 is TGCGCCAGCAGCCCGGTAGTAGTGACAGATACGCAGTATTTT.

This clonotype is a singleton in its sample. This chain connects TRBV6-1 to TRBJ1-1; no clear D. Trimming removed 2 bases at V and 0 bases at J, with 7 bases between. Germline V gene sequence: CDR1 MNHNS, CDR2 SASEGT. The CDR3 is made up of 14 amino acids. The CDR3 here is CASSELHLNTEAFF. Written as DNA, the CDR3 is TGTGCCAGCAGTGAACTACACCTGAACACTGAAGCTTTCTTT.

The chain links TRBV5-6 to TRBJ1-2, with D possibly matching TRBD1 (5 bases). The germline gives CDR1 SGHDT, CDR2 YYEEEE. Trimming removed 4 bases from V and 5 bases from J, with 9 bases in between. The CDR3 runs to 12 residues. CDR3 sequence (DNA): TGTGCCAGCAGCGCGACAGAATATGGCTACACCTTC. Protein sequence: CASSATEYGYTF. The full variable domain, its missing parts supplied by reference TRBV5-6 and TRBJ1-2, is DAGVTQSPTHLIKTRGQQVTLRCSPKSGHDTVSWYQQALGQGPQFIFQYYEEEERQRGNFPDRFSGHQFPNYSSELNVNALLLGDSALYLCASSATEYGYTFGSGTRLTVV.

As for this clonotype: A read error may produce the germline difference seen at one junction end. CDR3 loop: CASRLAASGANVLTF. Here the CDR3 DNA reads TGCGCCAGCCGCTTGGCTGCCTCTGGGGCCAACGTCCTGACTTTC. This chain joins TRBV5-1 and TRBJ2-6, with D unclear. Germline lookup yields CDR1 SGHRS and CDR2 YFSETQ. The CDR3 loop spans 15 amino acids.

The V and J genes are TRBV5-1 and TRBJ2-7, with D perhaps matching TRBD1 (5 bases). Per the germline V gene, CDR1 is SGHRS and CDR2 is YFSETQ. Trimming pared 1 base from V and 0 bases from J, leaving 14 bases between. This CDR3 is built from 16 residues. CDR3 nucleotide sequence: TGCGCCAGCAGCTTGTATGGACAAACCCCCTCCTACGAGCAGTACTTC. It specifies CASSLYGQTPSYEQYF.

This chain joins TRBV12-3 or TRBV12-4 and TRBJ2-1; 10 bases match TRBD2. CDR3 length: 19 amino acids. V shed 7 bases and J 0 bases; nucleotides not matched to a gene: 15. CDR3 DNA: TGTGCCAGCATCGGCCTCGAGACTAGCGGGTCGAGCTCCTACAATGAGCAGTTCTTC. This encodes CASIGLETSGSSSYNEQFF.

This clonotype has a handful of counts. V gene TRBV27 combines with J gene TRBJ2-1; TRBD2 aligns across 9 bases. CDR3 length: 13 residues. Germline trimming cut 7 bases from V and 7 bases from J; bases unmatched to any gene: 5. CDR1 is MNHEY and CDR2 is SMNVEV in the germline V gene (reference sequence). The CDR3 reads CASNLAGRNEQFF. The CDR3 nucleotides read TGTGCCAGCAACCTAGCGGGAAGGAATGAGCAGTTCTTC.

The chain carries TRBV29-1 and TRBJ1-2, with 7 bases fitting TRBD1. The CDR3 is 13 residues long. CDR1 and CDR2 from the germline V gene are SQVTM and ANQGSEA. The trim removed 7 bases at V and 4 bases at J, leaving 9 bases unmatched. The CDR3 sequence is CSDGLRTGYGYTF. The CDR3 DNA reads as TGCAGCGATGGACTTCGGACAGGCTATGGCTACACCTTC.

The CDR3 protein is CSVGEGGTEAFF. The DNA of the CDR3 is TGCAGCGTTGGGGAGGGCGGCACTGAAGCTTTCTTT. V usage is TRBV29-1 and J usage is TRBJ1-1; D gene unclear. The CDR3 consists of 12 residues. The V gene's germline CDR1 is SQVTM and CDR2 ANQGSEA. Between the trimmed V and J ends, which lost 4 bases and 4 bases, there was a span of 10 bases.

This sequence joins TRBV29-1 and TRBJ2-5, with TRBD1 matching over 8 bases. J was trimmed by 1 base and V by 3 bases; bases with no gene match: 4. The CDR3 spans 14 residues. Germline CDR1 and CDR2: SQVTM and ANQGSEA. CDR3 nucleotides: TGCAGCGTTGAGGACACAGGGGGCCAAGAGACCCAGTACTTC. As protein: CSVEDTGGQETQYF.

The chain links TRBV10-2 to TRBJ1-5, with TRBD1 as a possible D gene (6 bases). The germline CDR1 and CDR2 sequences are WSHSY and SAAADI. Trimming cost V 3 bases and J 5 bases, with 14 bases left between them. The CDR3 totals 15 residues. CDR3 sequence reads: CASSDAGAEHQPQHF. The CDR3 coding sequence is TGCGCCAGCAGTGATGCAGGGGCGGAACATCAGCCCCAGCATTTT.

The CDR3 spells CASSQARGFYEQYF. CDR3 bases: TGTGCCAGCAGCCAAGCTCGGGGGTTCTACGAGCAGTACTTC. The chain employs TRBV14 and TRBJ2-7; D perhaps matches TRBD2 (6 bases). Trimming removed 1 base at V and 3 bases at J, with 10 bases between. Germline CDR1 reads SGHDN; CDR2 reads FVKESK. The CDR3 spans 14 residues.

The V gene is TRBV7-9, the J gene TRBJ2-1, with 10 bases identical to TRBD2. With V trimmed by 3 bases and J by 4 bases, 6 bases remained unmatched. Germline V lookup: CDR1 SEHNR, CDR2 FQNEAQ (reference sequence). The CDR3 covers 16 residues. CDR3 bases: TGTGCCAGCAGCTTCGCCAGGACTAGCGGTTACAATGAGCAGTTCTTC. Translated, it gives CASSFARTSGYNEQFF.

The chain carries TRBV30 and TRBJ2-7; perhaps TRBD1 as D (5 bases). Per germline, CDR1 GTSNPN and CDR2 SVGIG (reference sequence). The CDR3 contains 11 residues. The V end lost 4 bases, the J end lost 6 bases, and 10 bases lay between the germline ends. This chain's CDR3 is CAWTTQGEQYF. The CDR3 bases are TGTGCCTGGACCACCCAGGGCGAGCAGTACTTC.

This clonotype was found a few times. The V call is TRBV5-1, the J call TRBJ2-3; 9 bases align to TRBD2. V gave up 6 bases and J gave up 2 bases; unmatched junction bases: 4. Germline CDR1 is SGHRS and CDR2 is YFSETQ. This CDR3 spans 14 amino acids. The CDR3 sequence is CASKLAGPTDTQYF. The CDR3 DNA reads TGCGCCAGCAAACTAGCGGGCCCCACAGATACGCAGTATTTT.

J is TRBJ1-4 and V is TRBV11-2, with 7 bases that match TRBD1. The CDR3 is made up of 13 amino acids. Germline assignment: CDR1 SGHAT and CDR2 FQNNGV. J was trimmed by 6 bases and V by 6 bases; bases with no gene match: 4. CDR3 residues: CASSHDRDEKLFF. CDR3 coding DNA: TGTGCCAGCAGTCACGACAGGGATGAAAAACTGTTTTTT.

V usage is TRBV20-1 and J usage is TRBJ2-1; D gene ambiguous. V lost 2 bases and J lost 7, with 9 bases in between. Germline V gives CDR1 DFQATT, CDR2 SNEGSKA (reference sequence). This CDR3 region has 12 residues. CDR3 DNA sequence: TGCAGTGCTAGACCGTTAGGGAATGAGCAGTTCTTC. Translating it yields CSARPLGNEQFF.

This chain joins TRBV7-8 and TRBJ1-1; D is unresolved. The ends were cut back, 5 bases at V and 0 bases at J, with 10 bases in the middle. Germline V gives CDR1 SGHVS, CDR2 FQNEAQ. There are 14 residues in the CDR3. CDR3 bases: TGTGCCAGCAGCACATACTCGTTGAACACTGAAGCTTTCTTT. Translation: CASSTYSLNTEAFF.